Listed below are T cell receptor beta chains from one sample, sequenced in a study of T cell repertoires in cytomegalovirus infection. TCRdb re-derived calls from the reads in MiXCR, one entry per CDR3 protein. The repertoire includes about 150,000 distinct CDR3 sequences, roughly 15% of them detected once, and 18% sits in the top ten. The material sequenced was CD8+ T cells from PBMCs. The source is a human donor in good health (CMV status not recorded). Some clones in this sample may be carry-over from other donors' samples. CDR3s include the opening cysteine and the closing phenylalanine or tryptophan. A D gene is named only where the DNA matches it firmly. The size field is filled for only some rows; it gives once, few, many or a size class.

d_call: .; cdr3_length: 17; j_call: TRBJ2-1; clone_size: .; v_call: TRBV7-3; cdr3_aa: CASSLTGAGIRNNEQFF; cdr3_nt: TGTGCCAGCAGCTTAACAGGGGCGGGAATAAGGAACAATGAGCAGTTCTTC
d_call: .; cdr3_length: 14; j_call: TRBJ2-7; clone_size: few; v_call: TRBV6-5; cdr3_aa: CASSYEGRYYEQYF; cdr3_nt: TGTGCCAGCAGTTACGAGGGCAGATACTACGAGCAGTACTTC
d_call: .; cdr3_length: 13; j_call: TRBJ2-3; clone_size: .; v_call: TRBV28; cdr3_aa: CASSISATDTQYF; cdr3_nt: TGTGCCAGCAGTATATCGGCCACAGATACGCAGTATTTT
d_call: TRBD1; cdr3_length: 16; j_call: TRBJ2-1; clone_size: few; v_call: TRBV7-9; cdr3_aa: CASSQPRQGPYNEQFF; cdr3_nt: TGTGCCAGCAGCCAACCCCGACAGGGACCCTACAATGAGCAGTTCTTC
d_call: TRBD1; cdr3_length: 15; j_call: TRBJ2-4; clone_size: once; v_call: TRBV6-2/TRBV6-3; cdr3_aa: CASIGTASGLHIQYF; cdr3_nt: TGTGCCAGCATCGGGACAGCCAGCGGACTTCACATTCAGTACTTC
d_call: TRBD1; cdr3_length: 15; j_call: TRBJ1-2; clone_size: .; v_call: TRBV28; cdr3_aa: CASSLEWTGADGYTF; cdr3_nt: TGTGCCAGCAGTTTAGAATGGACAGGGGCGGATGGCTACACCTTC
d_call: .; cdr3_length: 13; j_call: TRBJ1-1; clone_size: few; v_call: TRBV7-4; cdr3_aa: CASSPPGPGEAFF; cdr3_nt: TGTGCCAGCAGCCCGCCGGGGCCGGGAGAAGCTTTCTTT
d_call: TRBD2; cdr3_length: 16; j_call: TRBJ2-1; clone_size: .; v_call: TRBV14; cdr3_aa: CASSPPPGLAIDEQFF; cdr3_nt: TGTGCCAGCAGCCCCCCCCCGGGACTAGCTATTGATGAGCAGTTCTTC
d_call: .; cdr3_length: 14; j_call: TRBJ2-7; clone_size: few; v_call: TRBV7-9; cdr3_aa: CATMSAGPNYEQYF; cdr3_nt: TGTGCCACCATGAGCGCAGGACCCAACTACGAGCAGTACTTC
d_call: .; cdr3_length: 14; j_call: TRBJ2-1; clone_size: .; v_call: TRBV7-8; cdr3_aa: CASSLKVGADEQFF; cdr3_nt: TGTGCCAGCAGCTTAAAGGTCGGGGCGGATGAGCAGTTCTTC
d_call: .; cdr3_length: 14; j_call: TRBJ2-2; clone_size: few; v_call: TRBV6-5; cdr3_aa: CASSYVTRSGELFF; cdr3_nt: TGTGCCAGCAGTTACGTTACTAGATCCGGGGAGCTGTTTTTT